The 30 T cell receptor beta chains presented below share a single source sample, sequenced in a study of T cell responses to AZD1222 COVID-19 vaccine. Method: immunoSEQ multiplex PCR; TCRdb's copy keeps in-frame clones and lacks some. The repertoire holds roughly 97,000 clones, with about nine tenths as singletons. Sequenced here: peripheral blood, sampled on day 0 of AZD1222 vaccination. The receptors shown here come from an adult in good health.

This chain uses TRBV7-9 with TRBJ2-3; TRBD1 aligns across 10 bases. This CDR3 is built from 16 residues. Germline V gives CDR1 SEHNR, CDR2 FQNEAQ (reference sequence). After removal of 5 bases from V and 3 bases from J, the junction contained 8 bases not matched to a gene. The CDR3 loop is CASSAGTGAGTDTQYF. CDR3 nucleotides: TGTGCCAGCAGCGCCGGGACAGGGGCAGGGACAGATACGCAGTATTTT. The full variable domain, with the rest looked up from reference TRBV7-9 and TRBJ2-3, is DTGVSQNPRHKITKRGQNVTFRCDPISEHNRLYWYRQTLGQGPEFLTYFQNEAQLEKSRLLSDRFSAERPKGSFSTLEIQRTEQGDSAMYLCASSAGTGAGTDTQYFGPGTRLTVL.

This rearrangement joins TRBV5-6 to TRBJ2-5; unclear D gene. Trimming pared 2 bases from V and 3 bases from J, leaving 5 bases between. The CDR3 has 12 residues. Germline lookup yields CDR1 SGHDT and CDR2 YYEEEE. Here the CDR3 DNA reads TGTGCCAGCAGCTTCAGCGAAGAGACCCAGTACTTC. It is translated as CASSFSEETQYF.

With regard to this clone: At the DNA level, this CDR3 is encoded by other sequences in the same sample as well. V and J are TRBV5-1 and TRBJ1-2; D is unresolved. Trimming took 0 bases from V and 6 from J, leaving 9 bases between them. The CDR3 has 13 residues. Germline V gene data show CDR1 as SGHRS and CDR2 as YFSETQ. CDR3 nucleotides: TGCGCCAGCAGCTTGGCGTCGAGGGATGGCTACACCTTC. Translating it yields CASSLASRDGYTF.

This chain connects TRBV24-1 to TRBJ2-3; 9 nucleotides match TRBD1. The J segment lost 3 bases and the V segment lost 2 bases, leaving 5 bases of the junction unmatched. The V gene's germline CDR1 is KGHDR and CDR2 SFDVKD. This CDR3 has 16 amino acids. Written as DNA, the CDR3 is TGTGCCACCAGTGATTCACAGGGGGCGCTGACAGATACGCAGTATTTT. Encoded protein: CATSDSQGALTDTQYF.

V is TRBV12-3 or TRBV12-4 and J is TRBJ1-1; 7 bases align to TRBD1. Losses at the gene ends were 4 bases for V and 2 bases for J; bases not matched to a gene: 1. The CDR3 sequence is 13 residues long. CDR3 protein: CASSYRGNTEAFF. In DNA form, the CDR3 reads TGTGCCAGCAGTTACAGGGGAAACACTGAAGCTTTCTTT.

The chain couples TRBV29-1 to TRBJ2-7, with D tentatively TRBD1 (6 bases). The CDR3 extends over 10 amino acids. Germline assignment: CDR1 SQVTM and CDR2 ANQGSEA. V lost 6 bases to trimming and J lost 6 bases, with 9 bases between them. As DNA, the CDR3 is TGCAGCGTCCGGACAGCCGAGCAGTACTTC. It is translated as CSVRTAEQYF.

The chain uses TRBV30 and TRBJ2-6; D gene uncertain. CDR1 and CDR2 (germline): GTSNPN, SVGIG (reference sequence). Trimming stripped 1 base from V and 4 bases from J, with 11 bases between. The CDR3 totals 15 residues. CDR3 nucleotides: TGTGCCTGGAGTGACCACAATTACGGGGCCAACGTCCTGACTTTC. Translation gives CAWSDHNYGANVLTF.

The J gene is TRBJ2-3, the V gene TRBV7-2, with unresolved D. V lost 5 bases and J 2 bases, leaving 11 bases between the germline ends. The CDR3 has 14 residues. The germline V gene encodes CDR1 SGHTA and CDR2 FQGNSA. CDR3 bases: TGTGCCAGCAGCCCTACACCGGTCACAGATACGCAGTATTTT. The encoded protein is CASSPTPVTDTQYF.

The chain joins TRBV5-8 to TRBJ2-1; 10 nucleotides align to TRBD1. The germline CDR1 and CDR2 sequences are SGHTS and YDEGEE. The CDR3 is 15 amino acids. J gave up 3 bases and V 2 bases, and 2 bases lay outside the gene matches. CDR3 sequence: CASSLRDRGYNEQFF. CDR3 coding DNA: TGTGCCAGCAGCTTACGGGACAGGGGCTACAATGAGCAGTTCTTC. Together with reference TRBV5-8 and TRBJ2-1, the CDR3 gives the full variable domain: EAGVTQSPTHLIKTRGQQATLRCSPISGHTSVYWYQQALGLGLQFLLWYDEGEERNRGNFPPRFSGRQFPNYSSELNVNALELEDSALYLCASSLRDRGYNEQFFGPGTRLTVL.

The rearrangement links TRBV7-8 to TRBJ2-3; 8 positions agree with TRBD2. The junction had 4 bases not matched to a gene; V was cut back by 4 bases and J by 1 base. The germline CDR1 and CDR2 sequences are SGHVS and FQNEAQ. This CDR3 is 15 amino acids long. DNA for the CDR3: TGTGCCAGCAGCTCCCGAGCGGGGGGCACAGATACGCAGTATTTT. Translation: CASSSRAGGTDTQYF.

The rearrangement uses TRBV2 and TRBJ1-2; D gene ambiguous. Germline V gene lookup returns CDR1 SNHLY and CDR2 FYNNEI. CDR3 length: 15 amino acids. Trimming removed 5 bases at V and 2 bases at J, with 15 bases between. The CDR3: CASSHEGNPNYGYTF. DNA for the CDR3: TGTGCCAGCAGTCACGAGGGAAACCCGAACTATGGCTACACCTTC.

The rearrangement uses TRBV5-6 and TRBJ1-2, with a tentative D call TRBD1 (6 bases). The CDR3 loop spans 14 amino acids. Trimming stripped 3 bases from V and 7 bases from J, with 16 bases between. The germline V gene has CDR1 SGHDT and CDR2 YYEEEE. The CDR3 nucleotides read TGTGCCAGCAGCTGGGGGACACCGTCGGTTGGCTACACCTTC. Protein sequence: CASSWGTPSVGYTF.

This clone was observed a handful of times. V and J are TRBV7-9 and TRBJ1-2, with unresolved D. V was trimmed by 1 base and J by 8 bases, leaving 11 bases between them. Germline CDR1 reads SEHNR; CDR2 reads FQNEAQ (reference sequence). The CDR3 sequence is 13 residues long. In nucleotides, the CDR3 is TGTGCCAGCAGCTTAGACGGGTCGAGAGGCTACACCTTC. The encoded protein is CASSLDGSRGYTF. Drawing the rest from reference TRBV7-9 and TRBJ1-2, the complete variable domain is DTGVSQNPRHKITKRGQNVTFRCDPISEHNRLYWYRQTLGQGPEFLTYFQNEAQLEKSRLLSDRFSAERPKGSFSTLEIQRTEQGDSAMYLCASSLDGSRGYTFGSGTRLTVV.

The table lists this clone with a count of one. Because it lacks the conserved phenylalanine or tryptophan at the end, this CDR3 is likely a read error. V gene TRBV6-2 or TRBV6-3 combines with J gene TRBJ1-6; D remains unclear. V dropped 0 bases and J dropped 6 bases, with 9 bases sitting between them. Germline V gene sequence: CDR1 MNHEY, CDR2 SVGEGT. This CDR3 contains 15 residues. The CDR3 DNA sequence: TGTGCCAGCAGTTACTCGATGGAGACTAATTCACCCCTCCACCTT. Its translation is CASSYSMETNSPLHL.

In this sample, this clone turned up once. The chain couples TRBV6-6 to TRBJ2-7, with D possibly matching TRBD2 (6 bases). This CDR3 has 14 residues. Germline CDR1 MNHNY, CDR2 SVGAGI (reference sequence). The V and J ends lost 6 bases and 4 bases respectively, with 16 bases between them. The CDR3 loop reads CASSTPGLPYEQYF. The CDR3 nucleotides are TGTGCCAGCAGCACCCCCGGACTACCTTACGAGCAGTACTTC.

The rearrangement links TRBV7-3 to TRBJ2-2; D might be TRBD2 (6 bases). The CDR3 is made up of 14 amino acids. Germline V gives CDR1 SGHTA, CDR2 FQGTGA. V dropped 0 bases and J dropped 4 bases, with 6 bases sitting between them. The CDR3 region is CASSLTRGTGELFF. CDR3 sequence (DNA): TGTGCCAGCAGCTTAACGCGGGGCACCGGGGAGCTGTTTTTT.

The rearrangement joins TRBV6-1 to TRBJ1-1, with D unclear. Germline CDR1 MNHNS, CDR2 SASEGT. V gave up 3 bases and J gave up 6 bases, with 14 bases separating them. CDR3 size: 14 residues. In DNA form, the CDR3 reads TGTGCCAGCAGTGAGGAAGGCCTTTCCCCTGAAGCTTTCTTT. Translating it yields CASSEEGLSPEAFF.

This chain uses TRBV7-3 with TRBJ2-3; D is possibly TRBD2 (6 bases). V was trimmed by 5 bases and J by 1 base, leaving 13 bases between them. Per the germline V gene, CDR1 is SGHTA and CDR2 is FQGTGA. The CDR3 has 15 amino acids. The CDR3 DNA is TGTGCCAGCAGCCCTCTGGGGGGTCGCACAGATACGCAGTATTTT. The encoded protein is CASSPLGGRTDTQYF.

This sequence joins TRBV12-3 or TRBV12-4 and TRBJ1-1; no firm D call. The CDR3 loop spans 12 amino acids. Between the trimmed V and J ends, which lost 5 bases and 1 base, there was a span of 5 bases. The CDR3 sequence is CASSHSNTEAFF. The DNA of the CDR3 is TGTGCCAGCAGTCACTCGAACACTGAAGCTTTCTTT.

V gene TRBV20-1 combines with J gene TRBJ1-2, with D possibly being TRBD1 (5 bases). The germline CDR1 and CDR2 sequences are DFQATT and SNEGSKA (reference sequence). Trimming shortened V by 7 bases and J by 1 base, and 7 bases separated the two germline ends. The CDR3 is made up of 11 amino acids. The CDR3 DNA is TGCAGTGTGGGGGATAACTATGGCTACACCTTC. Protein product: CSVGDNYGYTF.

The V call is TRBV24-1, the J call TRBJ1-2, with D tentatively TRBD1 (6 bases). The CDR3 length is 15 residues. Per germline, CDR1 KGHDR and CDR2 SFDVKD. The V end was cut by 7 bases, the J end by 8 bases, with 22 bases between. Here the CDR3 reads CATSPAGASLMGYTF. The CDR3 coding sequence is TGTGCCACCAGCCCCGCGGGGGCGAGCCTTATGGGCTACACCTTC.

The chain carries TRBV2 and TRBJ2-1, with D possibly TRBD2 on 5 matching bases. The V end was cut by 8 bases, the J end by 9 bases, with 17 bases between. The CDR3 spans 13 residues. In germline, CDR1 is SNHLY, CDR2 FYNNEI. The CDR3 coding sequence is TGTGCCAGCCTCAGCGGCGGAGGCGGTGAGCAGTTCTTC. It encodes CASLSGGGGEQFF.

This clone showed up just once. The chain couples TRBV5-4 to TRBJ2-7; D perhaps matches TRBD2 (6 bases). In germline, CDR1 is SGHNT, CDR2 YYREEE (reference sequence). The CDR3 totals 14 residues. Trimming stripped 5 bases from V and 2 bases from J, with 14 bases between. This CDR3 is CASREWGETYEQYF. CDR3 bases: TGTGCCAGCAGGGAGTGGGGGGAAACCTACGAGCAGTACTTC.

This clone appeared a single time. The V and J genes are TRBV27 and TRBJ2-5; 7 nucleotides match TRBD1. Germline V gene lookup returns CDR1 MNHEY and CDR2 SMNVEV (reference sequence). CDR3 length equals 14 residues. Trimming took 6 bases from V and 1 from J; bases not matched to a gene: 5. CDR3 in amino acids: CASRLRQGQETQYF. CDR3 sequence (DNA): TGTGCCAGCAGACTGAGACAGGGCCAAGAGACCCAGTACTTC.

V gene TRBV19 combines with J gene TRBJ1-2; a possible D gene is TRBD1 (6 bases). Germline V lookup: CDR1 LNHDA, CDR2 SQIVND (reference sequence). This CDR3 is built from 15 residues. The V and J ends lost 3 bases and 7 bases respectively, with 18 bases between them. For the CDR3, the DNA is TGTGCCAGTAGTATCCCCCAAAGGGACATTCTTGGCTACACCTTC. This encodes CASSIPQRDILGYTF.

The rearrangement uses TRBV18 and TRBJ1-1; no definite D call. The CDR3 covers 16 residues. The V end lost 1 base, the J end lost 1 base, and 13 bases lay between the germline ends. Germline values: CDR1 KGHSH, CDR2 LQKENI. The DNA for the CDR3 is TGTGCCAGCTCACCACAGAGAACCAAGACGAACACTGAAGCTTTCTTT. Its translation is CASSPQRTKTNTEAFF.

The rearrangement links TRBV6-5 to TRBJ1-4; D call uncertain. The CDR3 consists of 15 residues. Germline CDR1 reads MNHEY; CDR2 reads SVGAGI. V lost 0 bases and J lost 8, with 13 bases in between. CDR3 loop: CASSYSWEEEEKLFF. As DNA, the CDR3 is TGTGCCAGCAGTTACTCATGGGAGGAGGAAGAAAAACTGTTTTTT.

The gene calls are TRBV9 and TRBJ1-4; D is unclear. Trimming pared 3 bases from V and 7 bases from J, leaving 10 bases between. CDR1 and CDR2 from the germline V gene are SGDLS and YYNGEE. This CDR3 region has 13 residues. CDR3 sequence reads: CASSEAWGEKLFF. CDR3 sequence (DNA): TGTGCCAGCAGCGAGGCGTGGGGTGAAAAACTGTTTTTT.

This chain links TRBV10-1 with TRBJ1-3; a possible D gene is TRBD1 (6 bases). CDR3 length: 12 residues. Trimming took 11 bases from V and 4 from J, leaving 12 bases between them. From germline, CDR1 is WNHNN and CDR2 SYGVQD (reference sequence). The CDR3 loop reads CAVQGEGNTIYF. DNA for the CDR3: TGCGCCGTACAGGGAGAAGGAAACACCATATATTTT.

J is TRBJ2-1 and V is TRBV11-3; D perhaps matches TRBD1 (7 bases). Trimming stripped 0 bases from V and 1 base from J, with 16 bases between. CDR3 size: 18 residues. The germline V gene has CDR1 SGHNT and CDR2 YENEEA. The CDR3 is CASSLDQGGSTSYNEQFF. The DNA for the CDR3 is TGTGCCAGCAGCTTAGATCAGGGGGGTTCAACGTCCTACAATGAGCAGTTCTTC.